This T cell receptor (beta chain) was found in a study of cytomegalovirus exposure and HLA in healthy donors. Whole-study context: Across under 450 genotyped donors, 65% to 90% landed in the Caucasian-associated ancestry cluster.

For this clone: Its antigen is unknown.

PCR used 60 Vbeta primers and 13 Jbeta primers. TCRdb's table, derived via immunoSEQ multiplex PCR, lists solely in-frame clones and lacks some. Among about 69,000 clones, around four fifths were seen once, and the ten largest hold 22%. Study outcomes and limitations: CMV antigen specificity of a few CMV-associated chains was confirmed in vitro. Reportedly, HLA-A and HLA-B alleles of most subjects were accurately predicted from TCR beta. Approximately 18,000 TCR beta sequences were associated with HLA alleles at 0.05 false discovery rate in a later analysis.

The germline gives CDR1 LGHNA, CDR2 YNFKEQ. This CDR3 comprises 16 residues. Trimming cost V 0 bases and J 4 bases; bases outside gene matches: 5. This chain joins TRBV4-2 and TRBJ2-2; 7 bases are shared with TRBD1. The material sequenced was PBMCs. The TCR was taken from a woman in her twenties or thirties in good health and CMV-seropositive. The CDR3 protein is CASSQDGTAFTGELFF. The CDR3 DNA follows: TGTGCCAGCAGCCAAGATGGGACAGCTTTCACCGGGGAGCTGTTTTTT.